This TCR beta chain was documented in a study of cytomegalovirus exposure and HLA in healthy donors. Study outcomes and limitations: In an earlier analysis, most TCR beta V segments were productive about 87% or about 30% of the time. The sole available immune exposure information was CMV serostatus.

As to this clone: As yet, its antigen is unknown.

The germline V gene encodes CDR1 LNHDA and CDR2 SQIVND (reference sequence). The V end lost 5 bases, the J end lost 2 bases, and 16 bases lay between the germline ends. This CDR3 has 16 amino acids. In the PCR, 60 Vbeta and 13 Jbeta primers were used. TCRdb keeps only in-frame clones here, not all; method: immunoSEQ multiplex PCR. Of approximately 190,000 clones in the sample, around 78% are singletons; the top ten hold 11% to 15%. Although they were nominally healthy when sampled, donors likely had unrecorded immune exposures. Sample: PBMCs. The rearrangement uses TRBV19 and TRBJ1-5, with D maybe TRBD1 (5 bases). This clonotype was sampled from a woman in her twenties or thirties in good health and CMV-seropositive. The CDR3 reads CASSPHQKGGNQPQHF. CDR3 sequence (DNA): TGTGCCAGTAGTCCCCACCAAAAAGGGGGCAATCAGCCCCAGCATTTT.